This T cell receptor beta chain was recorded in a study of shared clonotypes between healthy human individuals. On the study more broadly: With ages of 18 to 49, the donors were a couple of women and three men.

Note on this clone: No antigen is known for it.

General observations from the study: Generally, naive subsets (rather than memory subsets) showed larger estimated richness. Generation of non-shared clonotypes was less probable than generation of clonotypes shared by all four donors.

Generated by immunoSEQ multiplex PCR, the TCRdb table keeps only in-frame clones and is missing some. The sample shows 2 million to 2.5 million clones, 90% to 95% of them seen only once. Each donor was a Caucasian adult residing in Nashville, Tennessee. The source of this sequence is a man between 18 and 35 years old in good health. Some clones in this sample may be carry-over from other donors' samples. The sample was naive CD4+ T cells from PBMCs. Subset of the sample: CD45RA+ positively selected.

DNA of the CDR3: TGTGCCAGCAGCGTAGCGGGAGACTACGGCTCCTACAATGAGCAGTTCTTC. Its translation is CASSVAGDYGSYNEQFF. This sequence joins TRBV5-4 and TRBJ2-1; 9 bases are shared with TRBD2. This CDR3 is 17 amino acids long. Germline CDR1 is SGHNT and CDR2 is YYREEE (reference sequence). With 4 bases clipped from V and 0 bases from J, the junction kept 8 bases outside the gene matches.